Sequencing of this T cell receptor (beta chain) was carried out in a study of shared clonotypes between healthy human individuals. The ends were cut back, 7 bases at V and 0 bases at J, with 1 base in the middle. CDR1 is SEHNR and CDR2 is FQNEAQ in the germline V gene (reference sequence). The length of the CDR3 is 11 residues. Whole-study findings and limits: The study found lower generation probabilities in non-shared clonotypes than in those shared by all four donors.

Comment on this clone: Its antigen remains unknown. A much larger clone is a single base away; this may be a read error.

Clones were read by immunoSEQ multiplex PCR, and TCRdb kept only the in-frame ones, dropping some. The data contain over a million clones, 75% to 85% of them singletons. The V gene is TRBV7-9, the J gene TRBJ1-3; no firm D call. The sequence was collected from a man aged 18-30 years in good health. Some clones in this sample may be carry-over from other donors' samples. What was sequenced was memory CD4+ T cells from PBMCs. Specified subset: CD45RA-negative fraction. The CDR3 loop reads CASTSGNTIYF. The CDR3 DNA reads TGTGCCAGCACCTCTGGAAACACCATATATTTT.